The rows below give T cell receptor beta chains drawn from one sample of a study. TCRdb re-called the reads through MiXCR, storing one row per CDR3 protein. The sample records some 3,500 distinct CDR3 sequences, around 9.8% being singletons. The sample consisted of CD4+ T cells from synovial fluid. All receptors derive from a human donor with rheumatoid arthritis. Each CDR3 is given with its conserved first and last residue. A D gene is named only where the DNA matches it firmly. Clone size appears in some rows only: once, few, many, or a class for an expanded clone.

cdr3_nt: TGTGCCAGCACCTCCGGGACAGGGACCTACGAGCAGTACTTC; cdr3_aa: CASTSGTGTYEQYF; v_call: TRBV12-3/TRBV12-4; j_call: TRBJ2-7; d_call: TRBD1; clone_size: medium-sized
cdr3_nt: TGTGCCAGCAGCTTAGTCGGGGCAGCCCCCTACGAGCAGTACTTC; cdr3_aa: CASSLVGAAPYEQYF; v_call: TRBV7-9; j_call: TRBJ2-7; d_call: -; clone_size: large
cdr3_nt: TGTGCCAGCAGCTTAGCGGTCTTGGGTAATTCACCCCTCCACTTT; cdr3_aa: CASSLAVLGNSPLHF; v_call: TRBV7-8; j_call: TRBJ1-6; d_call: -; clone_size: medium-sized
cdr3_nt: TGCAGCGTTGATCTACAGGGGGCGACCAACTATGGCTACACCTTC; cdr3_aa: CSVDLQGATNYGYTF; v_call: TRBV29-1; j_call: TRBJ1-2; d_call: TRBD1; clone_size: many
cdr3_nt: TGTGCCAGCAGCTTATCCCAGATCACAGATACGCAGTATTTT; cdr3_aa: CASSLSQITDTQYF; v_call: TRBV7-2; j_call: TRBJ2-3; d_call: -; clone_size: medium-sized
cdr3_nt: TGTGCCAGCAGCTTTGTGGGGAACACCGGGGAGCTGTTTTTT; cdr3_aa: CASSFVGNTGELFF; v_call: TRBV7-2; j_call: TRBJ2-2; d_call: -; clone_size: -
cdr3_nt: TGTGCCAGTAGTTTCCTTGCCGGGAGTGATGAGCAGTTCTTC; cdr3_aa: CASSFLAGSDEQFF; v_call: TRBV19; j_call: TRBJ2-1; d_call: -; clone_size: medium-sized
cdr3_nt: TGTGCCAGCAGCCCCCTCAGCGGGAGTACCCCCTACGAGCAGTACTTC; cdr3_aa: CASSPLSGSTPYEQYF; v_call: TRBV7-6; j_call: TRBJ2-7; d_call: TRBD2; clone_size: medium-sized
cdr3_nt: TGCAGTGTAAAAGCGGTCCCAACTTACAATGAGCAGTTCTTC; cdr3_aa: CSVKAVPTYNEQFF; v_call: TRBV20-1; j_call: TRBJ2-1; d_call: -; clone_size: medium-sized
cdr3_nt: TGTGCCAGCTCACCATCAGGGTTAGCCAAAAACATTCAGTACTTC; cdr3_aa: CASSPSGLAKNIQYF; v_call: TRBV18; j_call: TRBJ2-4; d_call: -; clone_size: medium-sized
cdr3_nt: TGTGCCAGCAGCTTAGAGTCAGGGAAAGAGACCCAGTACTTC; cdr3_aa: CASSLESGKETQYF; v_call: TRBV7-2; j_call: TRBJ2-5; d_call: -; clone_size: medium-sized
cdr3_nt: TGTGCCAGCAGCCACGCCGGGGATATTATGGCCTACACCTTC; cdr3_aa: CASSHAGDIMAYTF; v_call: TRBV4-2; j_call: TRBJ1-2; d_call: -; clone_size: medium-sized
cdr3_nt: TGTGCCAGCAGCTTTAATCCGGGGACTACTAGCACAGATACGCAGTATTTT; cdr3_aa: CASSFNPGTTSTDTQYF; v_call: TRBV7-2; j_call: TRBJ2-3; d_call: TRBD2; clone_size: medium-sized
cdr3_nt: TGCAGTGCCGTCGACTTGGGGGTAGAGACCCAGTACTTC; cdr3_aa: CSAVDLGVETQYF; v_call: TRBV20-1; j_call: TRBJ2-5; d_call: -; clone_size: few
cdr3_nt: TGTGCCAGCAGCTCTCTACCGGGCACTGAAGCTTTCTTT; cdr3_aa: CASSSLPGTEAFF; v_call: TRBV7-7; j_call: TRBJ1-1; d_call: -; clone_size: medium-sized
cdr3_nt: TGCAGCGTTGAAGTGCGGTCAACTAATGAAAAACTGTTTTTT; cdr3_aa: CSVEVRSTNEKLFF; v_call: TRBV29-1; j_call: TRBJ1-4; d_call: -; clone_size: few
cdr3_nt: TGCAGTGCTAGAGGGGGTCCATCTCAAGAGACCCAGTACTTC; cdr3_aa: CSARGGPSQETQYF; v_call: TRBV20-1; j_call: TRBJ2-5; d_call: -; clone_size: large
cdr3_nt: TGTGCCAGCAGTTCCCTAGCGGGAGGGCCCACAGATACGCAGTATTTT; cdr3_aa: CASSSLAGGPTDTQYF; v_call: TRBV6-2/TRBV6-3; j_call: TRBJ2-3; d_call: TRBD2; clone_size: few
cdr3_nt: TGTGCCAGCAGCTTAGCCCAGGAGAGGGTCGAGACCCAGTACTTC; cdr3_aa: CASSLAQERVETQYF; v_call: TRBV11-2; j_call: TRBJ2-5; d_call: -; clone_size: -
cdr3_nt: TGTGCCAGCAAGGAGGGCCCAGGGGAGACCCAGTACTTC; cdr3_aa: CASKEGPGETQYF; v_call: TRBV7-2; j_call: TRBJ2-5; d_call: -; clone_size: large
cdr3_nt: TGTGCCAGCAGCTTAGCGGACAGAGAGACCCAGTACTTC; cdr3_aa: CASSLADRETQYF; v_call: TRBV7-2; j_call: TRBJ2-5; d_call: -; clone_size: medium-sized
cdr3_nt: TGTGCCAGCAGTGAAGTGAAAGAGACCCAGTACTTC; cdr3_aa: CASSEVKETQYF; v_call: TRBV6-1; j_call: TRBJ2-5; d_call: -; clone_size: medium-sized
cdr3_nt: TGTGCCAGCAGCTTAGGTCCCAAGGCCAATCAGCCCCAGCATTTT; cdr3_aa: CASSLGPKANQPQHF; v_call: TRBV7-2; j_call: TRBJ1-5; d_call: -; clone_size: medium-sized
cdr3_nt: TGTGCCTGGAGTAGAACAGCGAACACCGGGGAGCTGTTTTTT; cdr3_aa: CAWSRTANTGELFF; v_call: TRBV30; j_call: TRBJ2-2; d_call: -; clone_size: many
cdr3_nt: TGCAGTGCTAGAGATCGGAGATTCACAGATACGCAGTATTTT; cdr3_aa: CSARDRRFTDTQYF; v_call: TRBV20-1; j_call: TRBJ2-3; d_call: -; clone_size: -
cdr3_nt: TGCAGCGTTGAAGGGGGGCGCTACGAGCAGTACTTC; cdr3_aa: CSVEGGRYEQYF; v_call: TRBV29-1; j_call: TRBJ2-7; d_call: -; clone_size: -
cdr3_nt: TGTGCCAGCCAAGAAAGGTTAATAGCGGGACAAGAGACCCAGTACTTC; cdr3_aa: CASQERLIAGQETQYF; v_call: TRBV7-2; j_call: TRBJ2-5; d_call: TRBD2; clone_size: medium-sized
cdr3_nt: TGTGCCAGCAGTGCAGGGGTAGGGGAGACCCAGTACTTC; cdr3_aa: CASSAGVGETQYF; v_call: TRBV2; j_call: TRBJ2-5; d_call: -; clone_size: medium-sized
cdr3_nt: TGTGCCAGCAGCGTAGCGGGGGTCGGAGAGACCCAGTACTTC; cdr3_aa: CASSVAGVGETQYF; v_call: TRBV9; j_call: TRBJ2-5; d_call: -; clone_size: medium-sized
cdr3_nt: TGTGCCAGTAGTCCTCAGACAGGTAGTTTTACTGAAGCTTTCTTT; cdr3_aa: CASSPQTGSFTEAFF; v_call: TRBV19; j_call: TRBJ1-1; d_call: -; clone_size: many
cdr3_nt: TGCAGTGCTAGAGCACCAAACAGGGGGAACCAGGGTGAAAAACTGTTTTTT; cdr3_aa: CSARAPNRGNQGEKLFF; v_call: TRBV20-1; j_call: TRBJ1-4; d_call: TRBD1; clone_size: many
cdr3_nt: TGTGCCAGCAGCTTAGCTAGCAGTCAAGCAGATACGCAGTATTTT; cdr3_aa: CASSLASSQADTQYF; v_call: TRBV7-2; j_call: TRBJ2-3; d_call: -; clone_size: large
cdr3_nt: TGTGCCAGCAGCCTCCGGTTCGCACAGGGGGGAAAACTGTTTTTT; cdr3_aa: CASSLRFAQGGKLFF; v_call: TRBV7-8; j_call: TRBJ1-4; d_call: TRBD1; clone_size: -
cdr3_nt: TGTGCCATACTCCGGGACATGGGCACAGATACGCAGTATTTT; cdr3_aa: CAILRDMGTDTQYF; v_call: TRBV2; j_call: TRBJ2-3; d_call: -; clone_size: many
cdr3_nt: TGCGCCAGCAGCTTGGTGGGGGGGGGACAAGCCTACGAGCAGTACTTC; cdr3_aa: CASSLVGGGQAYEQYF; v_call: TRBV5-1; j_call: TRBJ2-7; d_call: -; clone_size: -
cdr3_nt: TGTGCCAGCAGCTTAGTCTCGGCGGGAGCCTCCTACAATGAGCAGTTCTTC; cdr3_aa: CASSLVSAGASYNEQFF; v_call: TRBV7-2; j_call: TRBJ2-1; d_call: TRBD2; clone_size: -
cdr3_nt: TGTGCCAGCAGTGAATTCGGAACTCTCTACGAGCAGTACTTC; cdr3_aa: CASSEFGTLYEQYF; v_call: TRBV2; j_call: TRBJ2-7; d_call: -; clone_size: few
cdr3_nt: TGTGCCAGCAGTGAGGGGACTAGCGGGAGGGCCGCCTACAATGAGCAGTTCTTC; cdr3_aa: CASSEGTSGRAAYNEQFF; v_call: TRBV6-1; j_call: TRBJ2-1; d_call: TRBD2; clone_size: medium-sized
cdr3_nt: TGTGCCAGCAGCTCCCGACACCTCCAGAACACTGAAGCTTTCTTT; cdr3_aa: CASSSRHLQNTEAFF; v_call: TRBV4-2; j_call: TRBJ1-1; d_call: -; clone_size: many
cdr3_nt: TGTGCCAGCAGCTTAGTGACCGACCAAGAGACCCAGTACTTC; cdr3_aa: CASSLVTDQETQYF; v_call: TRBV7-2; j_call: TRBJ2-5; d_call: -; clone_size: large
cdr3_nt: TGCAGCGGGTCCGCATCTAACTATGGCTACACCTTC; cdr3_aa: CSGSASNYGYTF; v_call: TRBV29-1; j_call: TRBJ1-2; d_call: -; clone_size: medium-sized
cdr3_nt: TGTGCCATCGGAGGGAGGCAAGAGACCCAGTACTTC; cdr3_aa: CAIGGRQETQYF; v_call: TRBV10-3; j_call: TRBJ2-5; d_call: -; clone_size: medium-sized
cdr3_nt: TGTGCCAGCAGCTTAGATCCCGGGTACCAAGAGACCCAGTACTTC; cdr3_aa: CASSLDPGYQETQYF; v_call: TRBV7-2; j_call: TRBJ2-5; d_call: -; clone_size: medium-sized
cdr3_nt: TGTGCCAGTAGTATACTGGACACCTTGGGGACTGAAGCTTTCTTT; cdr3_aa: CASSILDTLGTEAFF; v_call: TRBV19; j_call: TRBJ1-1; d_call: -; clone_size: medium-sized
cdr3_nt: TGTGCCAGCAGCTTAACAAACAGCTATAATTCACCCCTCCACTTT; cdr3_aa: CASSLTNSYNSPLHF; v_call: TRBV7-3; j_call: TRBJ1-6; d_call: -; clone_size: few
cdr3_nt: TGCGCCAGCAGCCAAGTGGGTGGACAGGGGAATGAGCAGTTCTTC; cdr3_aa: CASSQVGGQGNEQFF; v_call: TRBV4-3; j_call: TRBJ2-1; d_call: TRBD1; clone_size: medium-sized
cdr3_nt: TGCAGTGCCCTAAGCGGGAGGATCAATGAGCAGTTCTTC; cdr3_aa: CSALSGRINEQFF; v_call: TRBV20-1; j_call: TRBJ2-1; d_call: TRBD2; clone_size: medium-sized
cdr3_nt: TGTGCCAGCAGCTTAGGTGGGCTAGCCGTTTGGGAGCAGTACTTC; cdr3_aa: CASSLGGLAVWEQYF; v_call: TRBV11-2; j_call: TRBJ2-7; d_call: -; clone_size: -
cdr3_nt: TGTGCCAGCAGCCCCTACCTGGGACAGGTCTCCTACGAGCAGTACTTC; cdr3_aa: CASSPYLGQVSYEQYF; v_call: TRBV7-2; j_call: TRBJ2-7; d_call: TRBD1; clone_size: medium-sized
cdr3_nt: TGTGCCAGCAGCGTAGATCTCCCTAGCGGGTCCTACAATGAGCAGTTCTTC; cdr3_aa: CASSVDLPSGSYNEQFF; v_call: TRBV9; j_call: TRBJ2-1; d_call: TRBD2; clone_size: many
cdr3_nt: TGTGCCAGCAGCCCCCCCTCTGCCGCGGCCTACGGCTACACCTTC; cdr3_aa: CASSPPSAAAYGYTF; v_call: TRBV12-3/TRBV12-4; j_call: TRBJ1-2; d_call: -; clone_size: medium-sized
cdr3_nt: TGTGCCAGCACCAGAAACAGGGAATCCTACGAGCAGTACTTC; cdr3_aa: CASTRNRESYEQYF; v_call: TRBV21-1; j_call: TRBJ2-7; d_call: -; clone_size: few